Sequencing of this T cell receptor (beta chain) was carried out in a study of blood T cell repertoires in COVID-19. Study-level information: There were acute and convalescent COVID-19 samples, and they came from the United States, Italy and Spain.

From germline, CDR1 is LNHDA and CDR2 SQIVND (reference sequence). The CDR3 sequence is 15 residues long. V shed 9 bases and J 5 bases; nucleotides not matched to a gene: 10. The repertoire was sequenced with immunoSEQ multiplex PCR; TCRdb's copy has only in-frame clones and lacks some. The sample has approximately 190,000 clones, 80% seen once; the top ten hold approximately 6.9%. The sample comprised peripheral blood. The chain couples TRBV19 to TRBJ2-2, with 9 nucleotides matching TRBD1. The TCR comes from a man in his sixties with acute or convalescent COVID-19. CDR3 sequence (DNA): TGTGCCAGGGGGATTCACAGGGGGCATACCGGGGAGCTGTTTTTT. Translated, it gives CARGIHRGHTGELFF.